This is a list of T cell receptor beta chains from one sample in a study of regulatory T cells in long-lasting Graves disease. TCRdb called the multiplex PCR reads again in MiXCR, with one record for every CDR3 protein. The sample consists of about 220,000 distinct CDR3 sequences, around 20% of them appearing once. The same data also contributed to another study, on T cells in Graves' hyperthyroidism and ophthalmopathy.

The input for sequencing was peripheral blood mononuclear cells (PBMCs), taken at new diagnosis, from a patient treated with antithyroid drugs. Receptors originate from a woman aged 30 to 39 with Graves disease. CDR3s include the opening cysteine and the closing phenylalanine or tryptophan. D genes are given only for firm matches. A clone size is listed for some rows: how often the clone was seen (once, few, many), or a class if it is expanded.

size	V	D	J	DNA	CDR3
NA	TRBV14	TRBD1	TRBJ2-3	TGTGCCAGCAGCCAAGGTGGACAGGGTAGCACAGATACGCAGTATTTT	CASSQGGQGSTDTQYF
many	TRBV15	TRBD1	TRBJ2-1	TGTGCCACCAGCACCGGACAGGGATACAATGAGCAGTTCTTC	CATSTGQGYNEQFF
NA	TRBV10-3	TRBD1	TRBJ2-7	TGTGCCATCAGTGAGGGACAGGGCTACGAGCAGTACTTC	CAISEGQGYEQYF
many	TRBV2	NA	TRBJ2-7	TGTGCCAGCAGGAGACTTCGAGGAACCCGGGGCGAGCAGTACTTC	CASRRLRGTRGEQYF
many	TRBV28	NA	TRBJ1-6	TGTGCCAGCAGTTTGGATGAGGTCGATTCACCCCTCCACTTT	CASSLDEVDSPLHF
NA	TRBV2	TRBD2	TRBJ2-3	TGTGCCAGCAGTGCGGGAGGGGAGAGGGATACGCAGTATTTT	CASSAGGERDTQYF
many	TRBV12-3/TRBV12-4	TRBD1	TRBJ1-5	TGTGCCAGCAGAGCCGACAGGGGCGCCTCAGTTTTGAGCAATCAGCCCCAGCATTTT	CASRADRGASVLSNQPQHF
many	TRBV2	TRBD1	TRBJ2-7	TGTGCCAGATCCACAGGGGAGGAGCAGTACTTC	CARSTGEEQYF
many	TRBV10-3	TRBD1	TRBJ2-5	TGTGCCACCAGGGGGACAGTTCAAGAGACCCAGTACTTC	CATRGTVQETQYF
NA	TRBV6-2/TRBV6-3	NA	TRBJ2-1	TGTGCCAGCAGTTACGGGCGGAATGAGCAGTTCTTC	CASSYGRNEQFF
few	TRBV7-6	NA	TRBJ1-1	TGTGCCAGCAGCCGAGGACATTCGAACACTGAAGCTTTCTTT	CASSRGHSNTEAFF
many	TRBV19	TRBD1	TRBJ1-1	TGTGCCAGTAGTACCCGACGACAGGGAGACACTGAAGCTTTCTTT	CASSTRRQGDTEAFF
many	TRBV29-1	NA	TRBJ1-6	TGCAGCGTCAAGGGTAATTGGAATTCACCCCTCCACTTT	CSVKGNWNSPLHF
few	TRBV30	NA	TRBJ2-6	TGTGCCTGGAGACCTGGGCGGGGCTCTGGGGCCAACGTCCTGACTTTC	CAWRPGRGSGANVLTF
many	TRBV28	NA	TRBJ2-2	TGTGCCAGCAGCTTATTAAAAGGGTACACCGGGGAGCTGTTTTTT	CASSLLKGYTGELFF
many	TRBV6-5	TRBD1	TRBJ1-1	TGTGCCAGCAGTTCGGACAGGGCGTACACTGAAGCTTTCTTT	CASSSDRAYTEAFF
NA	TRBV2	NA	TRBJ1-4	TGTGCCAGCAGTGAAGCGCTGGGCAGCCAAAATGAAAAACTGTTTTTT	CASSEALGSQNEKLFF
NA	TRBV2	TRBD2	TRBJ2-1	TGTGCCAGCAGTGGGGTTTCTCGCGGGAGAAGCTACAATGAGCAGTTCTTC	CASSGVSRGRSYNEQFF
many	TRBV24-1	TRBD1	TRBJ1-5	TGTGCCGTGGGACAGGGGATTCAGCCCCAGCATTTT	CAVGQGIQPQHF
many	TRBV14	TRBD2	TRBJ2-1	TGTGCCAGCAGCCGCCACCGGGACTACTCCTACAATGAGCAGTTCTTC	CASSRHRDYSYNEQFF
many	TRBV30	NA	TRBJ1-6	TGTGCCTGGAGTACCTGGGCTTCACCCCTCCACTTT	CAWSTWASPLHF
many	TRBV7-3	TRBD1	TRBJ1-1	TGTGCCAGCAGGAACCCGGGGACAGGAGAGGCCGGCGCTGAAGCTTTCTTT	CASRNPGTGEAGAEAFF
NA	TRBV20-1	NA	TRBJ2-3	TGCAGTGCTAATTGGCCTAGCGTCAGCACAGATACGCAGTATTTT	CSANWPSVSTDTQYF
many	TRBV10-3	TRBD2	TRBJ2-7	TGTGCCATCAGGGACTTGCGGGAGGGGTACGAGCAGTACTTC	CAIRDLREGYEQYF
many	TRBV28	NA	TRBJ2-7	TGTGCCAGCAGTTTGGAATGGCAGACCTACGAGCAGTACTTC	CASSLEWQTYEQYF
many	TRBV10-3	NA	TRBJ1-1	TGTGCCATCAGTGAGTCCGGGGAAACTGAAGCTTTCTTT	CAISESGETEAFF
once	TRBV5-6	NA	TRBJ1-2	TGTGCCAGCAGCCGAGTTAATGGCTACACCTTC	CASSRVNGYTF
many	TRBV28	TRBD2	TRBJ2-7	TGTGCCAGCAGTTTTCTCCGCGGGAGTACCTACGAGCAGTACTTC	CASSFLRGSTYEQYF
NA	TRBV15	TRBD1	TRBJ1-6	TGTGCCACCAGCACCCCGGGACAGCCCAATTCACCCCTCCACTTT	CATSTPGQPNSPLHF
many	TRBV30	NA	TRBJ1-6	TGTGCCTGGCACAGAAGCTCCTATAATTCACCCCTCCACTTT	CAWHRSSYNSPLHF
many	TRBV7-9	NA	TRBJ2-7	TGTGCCAGCCGGGGACCCCCGAACTCCTACGAGCAGTACTTC	CASRGPPNSYEQYF
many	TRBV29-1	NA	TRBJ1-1	TGCAGCGTTGCAGTGAACACTGAAGCTTTCTTT	CSVAVNTEAFF
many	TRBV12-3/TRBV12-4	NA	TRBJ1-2	TGTGCCAGCAGTTATACCTATGGCTACACCTTC	CASSYTYGYTF
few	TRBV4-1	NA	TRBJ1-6	TGCGCCAGCAGCCAAGAAGGAACAGGGTACAATTCACCCCTCCACTTT	CASSQEGTGYNSPLHF
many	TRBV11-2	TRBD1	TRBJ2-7	TGTGCCAGCAGCTTGGTACAGGGGGGTTACGAGCAGTACTTC	CASSLVQGGYEQYF
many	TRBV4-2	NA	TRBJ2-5	TGTGCCAGCAGCCTATCCCGGGGTAAAGAGACCCAGTACTTC	CASSLSRGKETQYF
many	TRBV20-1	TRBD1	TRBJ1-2	TGCAGTGCCCCAGACAGGGGTGGTGGCTACACCTTC	CSAPDRGGGYTF
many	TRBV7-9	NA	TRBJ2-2	TGTGCCAGCAGCTTCCCAGGGGAGGTCACCGGGGAGCTGTTTTTT	CASSFPGEVTGELFF
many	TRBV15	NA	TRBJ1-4	TGTGCCACCAGCGGTACAGGGACGGCTAATGAAAAACTGTTTTTT	CATSGTGTANEKLFF
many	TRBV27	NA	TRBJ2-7	TGTGCCAGCAGCTCCGACGGCTACGAGCAGTACTTC	CASSSDGYEQYF
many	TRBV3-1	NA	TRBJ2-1	TGTGCCAGCAGCCAAAGCGGGCCCTCCTACAATGAGCAGTTCTTC	CASSQSGPSYNEQFF
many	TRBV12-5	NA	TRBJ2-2	TGTGCTAGTGGTTCCTCGCGGGGATTCACCGGGGAGCTGTTTTTT	CASGSSRGFTGELFF
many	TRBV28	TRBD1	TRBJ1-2	TGTGCCAGCAGTTCACCCTACAGGGGGGACTATGGCTACACCTTC	CASSSPYRGDYGYTF
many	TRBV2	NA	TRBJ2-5	TGTGCCAGCAGTGAAGACATGGCGGGTGGGACCCAGTACTTC	CASSEDMAGGTQYF
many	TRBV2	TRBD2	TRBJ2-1	TGTGCCAGCAGGGCCGGGACTAGCGGGAGTGGTGAGCAGTTCTTC	CASRAGTSGSGEQFF
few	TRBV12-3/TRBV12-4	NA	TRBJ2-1	TGTGCCAGCAGTTTTTACTCTAGCCCGGTCAGGAATGAGCAGTTCTTC	CASSFYSSPVRNEQFF
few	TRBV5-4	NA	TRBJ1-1	TGTGCCAGCAGCTTGGATCTGGGTGGCACTGAAGCTTTCTTT	CASSLDLGGTEAFF
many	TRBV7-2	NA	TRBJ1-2	TGTGCCAGCAGCTTAGCGAGGAGGGTATATGGCTACACCTTC	CASSLARRVYGYTF
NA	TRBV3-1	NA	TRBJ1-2	TGTGCCAGCAGCCAAGCCCTGACAGCGAACTATGGCTACACCTTC	CASSQALTANYGYTF
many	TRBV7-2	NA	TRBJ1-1	TGTGCCAGCACCCGAGGGTGGACTGAAGCTTTCTTT	CASTRGWTEAFF
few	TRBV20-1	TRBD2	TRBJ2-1	TGCAGTGCTAGAGCTAGCGGACCCTACAATGAGCAGTTCTTC	CSARASGPYNEQFF
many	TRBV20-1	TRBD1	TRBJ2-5	TGCAGTGCTAGTCGACAGGGGGCCCTCTTCGGGACCCAGTACTTC	CSASRQGALFGTQYF
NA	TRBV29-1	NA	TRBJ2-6	TGCAGCGTCCGGACACCTGGGGCCAACGTCCTGACTTTC	CSVRTPGANVLTF